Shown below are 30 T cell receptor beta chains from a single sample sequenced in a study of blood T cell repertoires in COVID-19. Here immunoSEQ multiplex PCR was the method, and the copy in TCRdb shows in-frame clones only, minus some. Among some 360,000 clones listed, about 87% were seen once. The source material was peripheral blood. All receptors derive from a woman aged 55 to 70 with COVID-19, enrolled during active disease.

CDR3 nucleotide sequence: TGCGCCAGCAGCCAGCCCCGGGACAGCCGCCACACCATATATTTT. Protein: CASSQPRDSRHTIYF. The chain joins TRBV4-1 to TRBJ1-3; 7 nucleotides agree with TRBD1. Trimming cost V 3 bases and J 8 bases; bases outside gene matches: 10. The CDR3 has 15 residues. Germline V gene lookup returns CDR1 MGHRA and CDR2 YSYEKL.

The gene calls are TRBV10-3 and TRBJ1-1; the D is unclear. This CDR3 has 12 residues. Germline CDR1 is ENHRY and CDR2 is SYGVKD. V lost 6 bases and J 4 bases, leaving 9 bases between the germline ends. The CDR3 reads CAISRPGTEAFF. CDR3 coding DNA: TGTGCCATCAGCCGACCAGGCACTGAAGCTTTCTTT.

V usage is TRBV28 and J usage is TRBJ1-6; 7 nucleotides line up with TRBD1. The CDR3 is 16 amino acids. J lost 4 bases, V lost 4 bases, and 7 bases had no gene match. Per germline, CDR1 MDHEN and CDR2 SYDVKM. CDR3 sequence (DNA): TGTGCCAGCAGTTCCCCGGGACAGCAATATAATTCACCCCTCCACTTT. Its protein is CASSSPGQQYNSPLHF.

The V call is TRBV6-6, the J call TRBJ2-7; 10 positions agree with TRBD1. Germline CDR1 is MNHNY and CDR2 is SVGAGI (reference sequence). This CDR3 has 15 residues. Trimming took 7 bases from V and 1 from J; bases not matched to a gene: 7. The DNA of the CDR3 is TGTGCCAGCACTCGACAGGGGGCGCGTTCCTACGAGCAGTACTTC. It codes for CASTRQGARSYEQYF.

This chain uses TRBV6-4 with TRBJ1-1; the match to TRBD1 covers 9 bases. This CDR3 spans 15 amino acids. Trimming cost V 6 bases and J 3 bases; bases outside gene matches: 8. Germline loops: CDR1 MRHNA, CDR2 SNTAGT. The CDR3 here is CASSPGTGWDTEAFF. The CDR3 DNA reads TGTGCCAGCAGCCCCGGGACAGGGTGGGACACTGAAGCTTTCTTT.

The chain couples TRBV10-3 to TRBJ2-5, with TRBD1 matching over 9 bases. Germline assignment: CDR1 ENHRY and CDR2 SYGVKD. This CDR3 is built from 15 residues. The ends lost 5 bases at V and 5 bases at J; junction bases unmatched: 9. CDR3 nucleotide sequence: TGTGCCATCAGTCCCGGGACAGGGACGACGGAGACCCAGTACTTC. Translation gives CAISPGTGTTETQYF.

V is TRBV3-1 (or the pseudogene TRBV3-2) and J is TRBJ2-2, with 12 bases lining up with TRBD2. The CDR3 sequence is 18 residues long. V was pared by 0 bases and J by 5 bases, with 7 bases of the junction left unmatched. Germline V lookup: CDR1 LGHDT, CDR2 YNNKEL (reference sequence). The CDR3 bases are TGTGCCAGCAGCCAAGATCTAGGACTAGCGGGATCTACCGGGGAGCTGTTTTTT. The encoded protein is CASSQDLGLAGSTGELFF.

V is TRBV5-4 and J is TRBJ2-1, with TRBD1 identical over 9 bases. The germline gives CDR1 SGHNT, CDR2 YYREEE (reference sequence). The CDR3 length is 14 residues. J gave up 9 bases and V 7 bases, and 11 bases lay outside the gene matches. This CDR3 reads CASRPTGGGGEQFF. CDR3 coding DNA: TGTGCCAGCCGCCCCACAGGGGGCGGCGGTGAGCAGTTCTTC. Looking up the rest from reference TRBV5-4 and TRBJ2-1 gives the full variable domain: ETGVTQSPTHLIKTRGQQVTLRCSSQSGHNTVSWYQQALGQGPQFIFQYYREEENGRGNFPPRFSGLQFPNYSSELNVNALELDDSALYLCASRPTGGGGEQFFGPGTRLTVL.

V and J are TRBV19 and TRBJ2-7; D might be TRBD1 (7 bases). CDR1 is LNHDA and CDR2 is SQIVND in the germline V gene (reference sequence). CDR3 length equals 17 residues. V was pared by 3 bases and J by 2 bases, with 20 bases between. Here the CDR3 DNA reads TGTGCCAGTAGTATTGAGAACGGCAGGGGGGTCCCCTACGAGCAGTACTTC. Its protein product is CASSIENGRGVPYEQYF.

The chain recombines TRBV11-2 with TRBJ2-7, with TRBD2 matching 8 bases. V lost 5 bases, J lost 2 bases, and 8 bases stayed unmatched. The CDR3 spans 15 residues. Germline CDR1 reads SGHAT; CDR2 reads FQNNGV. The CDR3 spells CASSDRAGAAYEQYF. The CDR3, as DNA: TGTGCCAGCAGCGATAGAGCGGGGGCAGCCTACGAGCAGTACTTC.

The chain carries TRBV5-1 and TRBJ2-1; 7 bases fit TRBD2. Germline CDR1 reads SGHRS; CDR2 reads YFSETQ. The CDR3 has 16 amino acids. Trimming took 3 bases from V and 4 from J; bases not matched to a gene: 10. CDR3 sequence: CASSYELRGDYNEQFF. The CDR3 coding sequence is TGCGCCAGCAGCTACGAGCTCCGGGGGGATTACAATGAGCAGTTCTTC.

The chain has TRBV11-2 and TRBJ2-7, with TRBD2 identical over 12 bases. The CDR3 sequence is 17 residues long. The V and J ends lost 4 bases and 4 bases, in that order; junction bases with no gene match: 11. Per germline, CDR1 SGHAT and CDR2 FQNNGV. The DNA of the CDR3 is TGTGCCAGCAGCTCACCTCGCGAGACTAGCGGGGGTTACGAGCAGTACTTC. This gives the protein CASSSPRETSGGYEQYF.

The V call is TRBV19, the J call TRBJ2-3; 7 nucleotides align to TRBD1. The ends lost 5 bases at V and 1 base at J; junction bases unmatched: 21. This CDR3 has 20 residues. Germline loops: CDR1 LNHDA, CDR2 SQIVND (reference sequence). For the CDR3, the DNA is TGTGCCAGTAGTCCGGAGACAGGGAAGTTTAACGAATATCGCACAGATACGCAGTATTTT. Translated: CASSPETGKFNEYRTDTQYF.

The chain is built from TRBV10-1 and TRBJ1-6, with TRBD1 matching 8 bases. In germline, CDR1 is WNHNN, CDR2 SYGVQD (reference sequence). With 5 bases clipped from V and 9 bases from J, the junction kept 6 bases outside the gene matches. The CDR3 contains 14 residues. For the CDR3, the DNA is TGCGCCAGCAGTCGACAGGGGAGAGGTTCACCCCTCCACTTT. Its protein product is CASSRQGRGSPLHF.

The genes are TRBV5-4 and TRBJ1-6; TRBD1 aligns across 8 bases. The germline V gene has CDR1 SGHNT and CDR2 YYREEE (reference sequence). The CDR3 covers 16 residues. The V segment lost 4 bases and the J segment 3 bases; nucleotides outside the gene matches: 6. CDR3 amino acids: CASSPGGTGYNSPLHF. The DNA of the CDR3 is TGTGCCAGCAGCCCCGGCGGGACAGGCTATAATTCACCCCTCCACTTT.

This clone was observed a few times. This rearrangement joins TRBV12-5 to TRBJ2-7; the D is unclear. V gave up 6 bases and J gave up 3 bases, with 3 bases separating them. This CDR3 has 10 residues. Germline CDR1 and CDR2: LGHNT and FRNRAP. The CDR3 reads CASGHYEQYF. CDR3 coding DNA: TGTGCTAGTGGCCACTACGAGCAGTACTTC.

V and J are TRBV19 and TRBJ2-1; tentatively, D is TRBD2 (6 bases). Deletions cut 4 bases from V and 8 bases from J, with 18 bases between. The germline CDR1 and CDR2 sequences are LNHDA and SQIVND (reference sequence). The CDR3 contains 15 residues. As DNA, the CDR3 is TGTGCCAGTAGTACAAGGAGCGCGGGGTGGGATGAGCAGTTCTTC. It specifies CASSTRSAGWDEQFF.

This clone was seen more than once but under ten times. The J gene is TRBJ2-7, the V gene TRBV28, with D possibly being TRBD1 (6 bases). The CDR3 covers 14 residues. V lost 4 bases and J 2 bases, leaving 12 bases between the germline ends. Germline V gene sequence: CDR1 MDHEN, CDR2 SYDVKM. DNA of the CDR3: TGTGCCAGCAGTTCCCCGGACAGCGCCTACGAGCAGTACTTC. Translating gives CASSSPDSAYEQYF.

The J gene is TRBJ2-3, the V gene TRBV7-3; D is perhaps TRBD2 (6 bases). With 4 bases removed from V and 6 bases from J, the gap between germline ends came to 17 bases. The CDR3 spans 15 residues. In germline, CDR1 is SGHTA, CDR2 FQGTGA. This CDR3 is CASSSTGLPGDTQYF. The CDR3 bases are TGTGCCAGCAGCTCGACCGGACTACCCGGGGATACGCAGTATTTT. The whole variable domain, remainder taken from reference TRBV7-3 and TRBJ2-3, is GAGVSQTPSNKVTEKGKYVELRCDPISGHTALYWYRQSLGQGPEFLIYFQGTGAADDSGLPNDRFFAVRPEGSVSTLKIQRTERGDSAVYLCASSSTGLPGDTQYFGPGTRLTVL.

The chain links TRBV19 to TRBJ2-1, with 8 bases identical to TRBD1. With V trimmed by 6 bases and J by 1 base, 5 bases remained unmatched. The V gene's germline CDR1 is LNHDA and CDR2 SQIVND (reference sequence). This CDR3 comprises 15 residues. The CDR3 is CASSERTGSYNEQFF. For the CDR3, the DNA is TGTGCCAGTAGCGAAAGGACAGGGTCCTACAATGAGCAGTTCTTC.

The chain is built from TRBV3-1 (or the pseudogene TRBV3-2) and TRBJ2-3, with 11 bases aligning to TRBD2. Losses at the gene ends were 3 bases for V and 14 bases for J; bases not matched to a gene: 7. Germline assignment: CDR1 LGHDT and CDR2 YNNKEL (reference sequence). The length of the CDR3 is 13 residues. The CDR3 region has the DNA TGTGCCAGCAGCCAGTTTAGCGGGGGGGATTGGTATTTT. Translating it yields CASSQFSGGDWYF.

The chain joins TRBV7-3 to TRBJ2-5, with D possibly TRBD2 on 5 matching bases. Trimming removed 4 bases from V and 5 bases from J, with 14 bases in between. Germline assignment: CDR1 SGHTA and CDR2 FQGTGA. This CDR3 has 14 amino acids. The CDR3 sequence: CASSYPGFGETQYF. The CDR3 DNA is TGTGCCAGCAGCTATCCGGGGTTTGGGGAGACCCAGTACTTC. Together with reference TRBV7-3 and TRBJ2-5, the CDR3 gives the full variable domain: GAGVSQTPSNKVTEKGKYVELRCDPISGHTALYWYRQSLGQGPEFLIYFQGTGAADDSGLPNDRFFAVRPEGSVSTLKIQRTERGDSAVYLCASSYPGFGETQYFGPGTRLLVL.

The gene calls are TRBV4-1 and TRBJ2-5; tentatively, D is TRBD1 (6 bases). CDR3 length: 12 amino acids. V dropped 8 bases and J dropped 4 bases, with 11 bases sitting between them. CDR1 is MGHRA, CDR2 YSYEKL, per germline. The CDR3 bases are TGCGCCAGCCCAAGGGACACAGAGACCCAGTACTTC. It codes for CASPRDTETQYF.

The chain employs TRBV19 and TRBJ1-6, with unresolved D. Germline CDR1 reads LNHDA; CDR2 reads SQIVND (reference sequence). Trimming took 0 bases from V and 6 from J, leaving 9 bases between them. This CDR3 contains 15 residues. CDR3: CASSIDWAGNSPLHF. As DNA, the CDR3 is TGTGCCAGTAGTATAGACTGGGCAGGTAATTCACCCCTCCACTTT.

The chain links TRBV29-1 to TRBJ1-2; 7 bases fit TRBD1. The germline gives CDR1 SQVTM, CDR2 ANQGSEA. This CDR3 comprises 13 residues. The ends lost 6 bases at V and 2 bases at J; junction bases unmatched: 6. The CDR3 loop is CSVATGQNYGYTF. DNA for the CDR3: TGCAGCGTAGCGACAGGGCAGAACTATGGCTACACCTTC.

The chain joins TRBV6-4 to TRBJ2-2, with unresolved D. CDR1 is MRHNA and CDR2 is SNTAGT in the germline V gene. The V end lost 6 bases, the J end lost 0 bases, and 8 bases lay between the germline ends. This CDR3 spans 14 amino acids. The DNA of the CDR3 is TGTGCCAGCAGACGCCACACGAACACCGGGGAGCTGTTTTTT. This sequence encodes CASRRHTNTGELFF.

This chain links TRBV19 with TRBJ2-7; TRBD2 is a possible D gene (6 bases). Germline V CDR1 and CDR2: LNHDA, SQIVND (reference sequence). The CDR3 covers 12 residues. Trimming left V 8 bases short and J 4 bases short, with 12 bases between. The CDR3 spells CASAAGGYEQYF. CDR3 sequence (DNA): TGTGCCAGTGCGGCCGGGGGTTACGAGCAGTACTTC.

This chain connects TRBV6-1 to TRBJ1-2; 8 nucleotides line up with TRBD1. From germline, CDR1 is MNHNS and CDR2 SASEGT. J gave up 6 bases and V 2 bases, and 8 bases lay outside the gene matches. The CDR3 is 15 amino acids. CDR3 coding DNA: TGTGCCAGCAGTGAAAGGGTCAGGGGGCACGATGGCTACACCTTC. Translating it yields CASSERVRGHDGYTF.

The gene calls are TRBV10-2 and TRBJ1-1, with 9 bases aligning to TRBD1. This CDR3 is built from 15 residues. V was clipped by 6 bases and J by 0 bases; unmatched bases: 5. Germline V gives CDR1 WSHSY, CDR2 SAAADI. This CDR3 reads CASRKTGGMNTEAFF. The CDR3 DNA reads TGCGCCAGCAGAAAAACAGGGGGCATGAACACTGAAGCTTTCTTT.

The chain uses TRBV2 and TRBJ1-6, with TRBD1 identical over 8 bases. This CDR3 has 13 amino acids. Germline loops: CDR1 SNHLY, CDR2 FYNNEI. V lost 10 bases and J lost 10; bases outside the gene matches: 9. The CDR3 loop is CATRTGSESPLHF. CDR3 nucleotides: TGTGCCACTAGGACAGGGTCGGAATCACCCCTCCACTTT.